The clone carrying this T cell receptor beta chain appeared a few times. Its antigen is currently unknown. TCR cDNA, made by 5'RACE template switching, carried an added universal primer site and UMIs. One entry per CDR3 protein, called by TCRdb with MiXCR from the 5' RACE reads. The profile shows a few hundred thousand distinct CDR3 sequences, roughly 8.7% of them singletons. The data stem from a study of T cells after yellow fever vaccination. Overall study context: Preparing low-cell-number fractions relied on SMART-Seq v4 Ultra Low Input. Study-wide results and caveats: Among primary-vaccination clones, most reappeared after the booster, at 95% to 96% for CD4 and 88% for CD8.

Germline V CDR1 and CDR2: GTSNPN, SVGIG (reference sequence). The CDR3 length is 16 residues. V dropped 2 bases and J dropped 5; count of bases not matched to a gene: 9. This receptor was taken from a man between 18 and 35 years old who received the YFV17D yellow fever vaccine. The sequences come from PBMCs, collected on the day of the first yellow fever vaccination. The chain carries TRBV30 and TRBJ2-1, with 10 nucleotides matching TRBD2. The CDR3 coding sequence is TGTGCCTGGAGTCTACTAGCGGGACACTTGGACAATGAGCAGTTCTTC. Its protein is CAWSLLAGHLDNEQFF.